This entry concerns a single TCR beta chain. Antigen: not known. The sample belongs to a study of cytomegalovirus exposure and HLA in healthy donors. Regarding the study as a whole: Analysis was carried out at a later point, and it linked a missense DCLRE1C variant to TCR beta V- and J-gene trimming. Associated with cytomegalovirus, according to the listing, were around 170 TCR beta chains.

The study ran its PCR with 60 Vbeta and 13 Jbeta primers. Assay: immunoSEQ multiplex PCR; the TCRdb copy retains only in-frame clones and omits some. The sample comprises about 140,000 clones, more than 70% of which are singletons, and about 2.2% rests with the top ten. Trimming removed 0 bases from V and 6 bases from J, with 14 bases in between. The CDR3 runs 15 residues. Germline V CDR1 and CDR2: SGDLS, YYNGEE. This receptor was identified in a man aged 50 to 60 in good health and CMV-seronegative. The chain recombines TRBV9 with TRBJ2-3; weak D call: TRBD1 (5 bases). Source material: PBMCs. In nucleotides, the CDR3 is TGTGCCAGCAGCGTAGGGGGCAGACCCCCGGATACGCAGTATTTT. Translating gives CASSVGGRPPDTQYF.